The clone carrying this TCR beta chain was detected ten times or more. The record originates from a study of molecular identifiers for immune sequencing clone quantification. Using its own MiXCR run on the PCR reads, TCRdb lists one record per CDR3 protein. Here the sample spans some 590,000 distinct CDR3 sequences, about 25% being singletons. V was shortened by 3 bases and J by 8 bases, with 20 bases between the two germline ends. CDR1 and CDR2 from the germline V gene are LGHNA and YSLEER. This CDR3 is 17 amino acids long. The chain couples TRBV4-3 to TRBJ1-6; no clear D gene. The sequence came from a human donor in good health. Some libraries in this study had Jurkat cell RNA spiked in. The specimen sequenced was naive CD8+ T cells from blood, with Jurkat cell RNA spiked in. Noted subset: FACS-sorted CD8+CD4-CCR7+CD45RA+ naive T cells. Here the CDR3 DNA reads TGCGCCAGCAGCCAGAATCTCCGGAGGAGCCGCGATTCACCCCTCCACTTT. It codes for CASSQNLRRSRDSPLHF.